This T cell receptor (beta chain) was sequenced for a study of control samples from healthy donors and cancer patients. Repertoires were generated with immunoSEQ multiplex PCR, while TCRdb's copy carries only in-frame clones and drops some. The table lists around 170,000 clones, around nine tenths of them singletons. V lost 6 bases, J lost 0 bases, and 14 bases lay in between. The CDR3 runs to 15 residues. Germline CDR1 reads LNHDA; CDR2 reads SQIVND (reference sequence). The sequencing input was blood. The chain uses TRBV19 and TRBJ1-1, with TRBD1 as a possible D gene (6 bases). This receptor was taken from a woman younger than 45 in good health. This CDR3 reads CASRVRGNLNTEAFF. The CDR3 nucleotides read TGTGCCAGTAGGGTAAGGGGGAACTTGAACACTGAAGCTTTCTTT. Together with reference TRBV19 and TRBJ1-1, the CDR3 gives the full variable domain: DGGITQSPKYLFRKEGQNVTLSCEQNLNHDAMYWYRQDPGQGLRLIYYSQIVNDFQKGDIAEGYSVSREKKESFPLTVTSAQKNPTAFYLCASRVRGNLNTEAFFGQGTRLTVV.